Each of the 5 T cell receptor beta chains below was sequenced from the same sample in a study of blood T cells in healthy people across ages (dated by TCRdb to about 2015). Libraries were made using 5' RACE. Instrument on record: Illumina HiSeq 2500. A second PCR of about 7 to 12 cycles was performed with a sample-barcoded 5' primer and a J-beta primer mix. TCRdb reanalyzed the raw reads on its own, using fastp at Q25 for trimming and MiXCR for clone calling, and kept in-frame beta chains. Rows are combined by CDR3 protein, so each entry shows the most common genes and DNA. The sample contains approximately 880,000 distinct CDR3 sequences, around 48% of them found a single time. The ten largest clones represent 13% of the sample. Sequenced: blood. All receptors come from a man aged 25-45 years in good health.

The genes are TRBV7-8 and TRBJ2-5; D perhaps matches TRBD2 (5 bases). V was trimmed by 1 base and J by 5 bases, leaving 11 bases between them. Germline V gives CDR1 SGHVS, CDR2 FQNEAQ. The CDR3 is 14 residues long. In nucleotides, the CDR3 is TGTGCCAGCAGCTTAGTGAGGGTGACGGAGACCCAGTACTTC. Its translation: CASSLVRVTETQYF.

The chain employs TRBV18 and TRBJ1-5; D might be TRBD1 (5 bases). Germline V gene data show CDR1 as KGHSH and CDR2 as LQKENI. The CDR3 spans 14 residues. The V and J ends lost 8 bases and 2 bases respectively, with 13 bases between them. CDR3 coding DNA: TGTGCCAGCGCAGATTCGGGGCGCAATCAGCCCCAGCATTTT. Amino acids: CASADSGRNQPQHF.

J is TRBJ2-7 and V is TRBV27, with 8 bases matching TRBD1. Unmatched junction bases numbered 11, after V lost 7 bases and J lost 3 bases. This CDR3 comprises 15 residues. Germline V gives CDR1 MNHEY, CDR2 SMNVEV (reference sequence). As DNA, the CDR3 is TGTGCCAGCATTGGATCCGGACAGGGAATCTACGAGCAGTACTTC. Encoded protein: CASIGSGQGIYEQYF.

V usage is TRBV6-2 or TRBV6-3 and J usage is TRBJ2-1; D is undetermined. The CDR3 is made up of 13 amino acids. Germline CDR1 reads MNHEY; CDR2 reads SVGEGT. In DNA form, the CDR3 reads TGTGTCACCGGGTCTAGCTCCTACAATGAGCAGTTCTTC. Translated: CVTGSSSYNEQFF.

The chain uses TRBV5-1 and TRBJ1-1, with a weak D call TRBD1 (6 bases). This CDR3 comprises 17 residues. Trimming shortened V by 1 base and J by 4 bases, and 20 bases separated the two germline ends. CDR1 is SGHRS, CDR2 YFSETQ, per germline. The CDR3 DNA is TGCGCCAGCAGCTTGCAGTTTATGGGGGCGGTAGGCACTGAAGCTTTCTTT. Translated, it gives CASSLQFMGAVGTEAFF.